This TCR beta chain originates from a study of regulatory T cells in long-lasting Graves disease. The time point here: newly diagnosed GD, antithyroid drugs for less than 3 months. Isolated PBMC RNA provided the starting material for the TCR library. Libraries of TCR beta came from iRepertoire HTBI primers plus Arm-PCR of CDR3 regions. TCRdb analysed the multiplex PCR reads with MiXCR anew, one entry per CDR3 protein. The sample yields about 350,000 distinct CDR3 sequences, approximately 15% seen once. This clonotype has more than one count but fewer than ten. These data also featured in a second study, about T cells in Graves' hyperthyroidism and ophthalmopathy.

This specimen consisted of peripheral blood mononuclear cells (PBMCs), obtained at new diagnosis, from a patient treated with antithyroid drugs. The source of this sequence is a man in his forties with Graves disease.

CDR3 sequence reads: CASSRDGDNQPQHF. DNA of the CDR3: TGCGCCAGCAGCAGGGACGGGGACAATCAGCCCCAGCATTTT. The chain combines TRBV5-1 with TRBJ1-5; weak D call: TRBD1 (5 bases). Germline V lookup: CDR1 SGHRS, CDR2 YFSETQ. This CDR3 has 14 amino acids. V lost 4 bases, J lost 3 bases, and 11 bases lay in between.